These 29 T cell receptor beta chains share one sample of origin, sequenced in a study of regulatory T cells in long-lasting Graves disease. Both iRepertoire HTBI primers and Arm-PCR of CDR3 regions were used to build the TCR beta libraries. MiXCR, applied by TCRdb to the multiplex PCR reads, yields one record per CDR3 protein. The data show roughly 610,000 distinct CDR3 sequences, with roughly 15% seen just once and about 18% held by the top ten. Noted time point: newly diagnosed GD, antithyroid drugs for less than 3 months. RNA from PBMCs was the source of the TCR library. These same records also appear under a second study, on T cells in Graves' hyperthyroidism and ophthalmopathy.

The source material was peripheral blood mononuclear cells (PBMCs), sampled at new diagnosis, from a patient treated with antithyroid drugs. These receptors all come from a woman between 25 and 40 years old with Graves disease.

The chain employs TRBV19 and TRBJ2-1; D is possibly TRBD1 or TRBD2 (6 bases each). The CDR3 sequence is 15 residues long. With 3 bases removed from V and 3 bases from J, the gap between germline ends came to 12 bases. The germline V gene encodes CDR1 LNHDA and CDR2 SQIVND (reference sequence). The DNA for the CDR3 is TGTGCCAGTAGTATCCAGGCGGGACACTACAATGAGCAGTTCTTC. Translating gives CASSIQAGHYNEQFF.

This clonotype has a count of ten or more. This chain uses TRBV7-9 with TRBJ2-7; D remains unclear. Germline V gene data show CDR1 as SEHNR and CDR2 as FQNEAQ (reference sequence). V was trimmed by 5 bases and J by 5 bases, leaving 7 bases between them. This CDR3 is built from 11 residues. The CDR3: CASSTLDEQYF. The DNA of the CDR3 is TGTGCCAGCAGCACCCTCGACGAGCAGTACTTC.

The gene calls are TRBV30 and TRBJ1-5, with 8 bases that match TRBD1. CDR3 size: 14 residues. The junction had 8 bases not matched to a gene; V was cut back by 1 base and J by 9 bases. Germline V lookup: CDR1 GTSNPN, CDR2 SVGIG (reference sequence). The CDR3 nucleotides are TGTGCCTGGAGTGGGGACAGGCTCTCCCCGCCCCAGCATTTT. Amino acid sequence: CAWSGDRLSPPQHF.

In this sample, this clonotype turned up many times. The chain has TRBV3-1 and TRBJ1-4; D uncertain. The CDR3 covers 14 residues. Trimming pared 1 base from V and 11 bases from J, leaving 14 bases between. Per germline, CDR1 LGHDT and CDR2 YNNKEL (reference sequence). CDR3 nucleotide sequence: TGTGCCAGCAGCCAAGTGCCACGAGGCGGGAAACTGTTTTTT. Amino acid sequence: CASSQVPRGGKLFF. Full variable domain (outside the CDR3, taken from reference TRBV3-1 and TRBJ1-4): DTAVSQTPKYLVTQMGNDKSIKCEQNLGHDTMYWYKQDSKKFLKIMFSYNNKELIINETVPNRFSPKSPDKAHLNLHINSLELGDSAVYFCASSQVPRGGKLFFGSGTQLSVL.

This clonotype showed up many times. The rearrangement joins TRBV20-1 to TRBJ2-1, with D unresolved. V was pared by 3 bases and J by 6 bases, with 3 bases between. The CDR3 is 10 amino acids. Germline CDR1 reads DFQATT; CDR2 reads SNEGSKA (reference sequence). The CDR3 region is CSASINEQFF. CDR3 sequence (DNA): TGCAGTGCTAGCATCAATGAGCAGTTCTTC.

This clonotype occurred many times. One junction end disagrees with the germline gene, perhaps due to a read error. The chain links TRBV5-1 to TRBJ2-7; TRBD2 matches 7 bases. The CDR3 loop spans 14 amino acids. Per the germline V gene, CDR1 is SGHRS and CDR2 is YFSETQ. In DNA, the CDR3 is TGTGCCAGCAGTCTTTCCAGCGGGACCTACGAGCAGTACTTC. It encodes CASSLSSGTYEQYF. The variable domain in full, completed from reference TRBV5-1 and TRBJ2-7, reads KAGVTQTPRYLIKTRGQQVTLSCSPISGHRSVSWYQQTPGQGLQFLFEYFSETQRNKGNFPGRFSGRQFSNSRSEMNVSTLELGDSALYLCASSLSSGTYEQYFGPGTRLTVT.

The V call is TRBV25-1, the J call TRBJ2-7; D gene ambiguous. Looked up from germline, CDR1 is MGHDK and CDR2 is SYGVNS. V was cut by 1 base and J by 4 bases, with 5 bases left in between. CDR3 size: 12 residues. The CDR3 protein is CASSESQYEQYF. CDR3 in DNA: TGTGCCAGCAGTGAATCCCAATACGAGCAGTACTTC.

The chain links TRBV9 to TRBJ1-6, with D perhaps TRBD1 (5 bases). Trimming left V 3 bases short and J 9 bases short, with 16 bases between. This CDR3 spans 15 amino acids. The germline V gene has CDR1 SGDLS and CDR2 YYNGEE. In DNA, the CDR3 is TGTGCCAGCAGCGGGACGGGGCCGATTGGTTCACCCCTCCACTTT. It specifies CASSGTGPIGSPLHF.

This clonotype was counted many times. The chain has TRBV28 and TRBJ1-1; the D gene is possibly TRBD1 (5 bases). Germline CDR1 is MDHEN and CDR2 is SYDVKM. V shed 6 bases and J shed 2 bases, with 13 bases lying between them. The length of the CDR3 is 14 residues. CDR3 nucleotide sequence: TGTGCCAGCAGAACTCCGGGACCCAACACTGAAGCTTTCTTT. It specifies CASRTPGPNTEAFF.

This clonotype was detected a few times. The chain combines TRBV6-1 with TRBJ1-1, with unresolved D. The V end was cut by 4 bases, the J end by 7 bases, with 13 bases between. CDR1 MNHNS and CDR2 SASEGT come from the germline V gene. The CDR3 is 13 residues long. CDR3 amino acids: CASSVTPGNEAFF. The CDR3 DNA sequence: TGTGCCAGCAGTGTTACGCCCGGGAATGAAGCTTTCTTT.

The sample holds a few counts of this clonotype. The chain is built from TRBV27 and TRBJ1-4; a weak D match, TRBD1 (6 bases). Per the germline V gene, CDR1 is MNHEY and CDR2 is SMNVEV (reference sequence). CDR3 length: 15 amino acids. Trimming shortened V by 2 bases and J by 14 bases, and 21 bases separated the two germline ends. CDR3 residues: CASSLRRMGAGDLFF. The CDR3 region has the DNA TGTGCCAGCAGTTTACGACGAATGGGGGCCGGTGACCTGTTTTTT.

In its sample, this clonotype was seen many times. A single base separates this from a much larger clone, so it may be a read error. The chain combines TRBV28 with TRBJ2-7, with 14 bases identical to TRBD2. V trimming: 10 bases; J trimming: 3 bases; junction bases outside the gene matches: 2. The CDR3 covers 13 residues. Germline CDR1 reads MDHEN; CDR2 reads SYDVKM. DNA for the CDR3: TGTGCCATCGGGACTAGCGGGAGCTACGAGCAGTACTTC. Translated, it gives CAIGTSGSYEQYF.

This clonotype was detected many times. The genes are TRBV28 and TRBJ1-4, with no clear D. Germline V gene data show CDR1 as MDHEN and CDR2 as SYDVKM. Trimming removed 7 bases from V and 8 bases from J, with 11 bases in between. The CDR3 loop spans 12 amino acids. CDR3 residues: CASTEGREKLFF. CDR3 sequence (DNA): TGTGCCAGCACTGAAGGGAGGGAAAAACTGTTTTTT.

The chain carries TRBV19 and TRBJ2-7, with TRBD2 matching over 12 bases. There are 14 residues in the CDR3. CDR1 and CDR2 from the germline V gene are LNHDA and SQIVND (reference sequence). The junction had 5 bases not matched to a gene; V was cut back by 6 bases and J by 5 bases. The CDR3 is CASSPTSGRNEQYF. The CDR3 DNA sequence: TGTGCCAGTAGCCCTACTAGCGGGAGGAACGAGCAGTACTTC.

This clonotype has a count of ten or more. J is TRBJ2-3 and V is TRBV5-1; unclear D gene. Germline values: CDR1 SGHRS, CDR2 YFSETQ. The CDR3 extends over 15 amino acids. With 0 bases removed from V and 0 bases from J, the gap between germline ends came to 8 bases. CDR3 in DNA: TGCGCCAGCAGCTTGGGCAGCAGAAGCACAGATACGCAGTATTTT. Its translation is CASSLGSRSTDTQYF.

The rearrangement uses TRBV3-1 and TRBJ2-7, with D perhaps TRBD1 or TRBD2 (5 bases each). CDR1 and CDR2 from the germline V gene are LGHDT and YNNKEL (reference sequence). This CDR3 spans 15 amino acids. V was pared by 0 bases and J by 3 bases, with 12 bases between. The CDR3: CASSQEGPRLYEQYF. In DNA, the CDR3 is TGTGCCAGCAGCCAAGAGGGACCTAGGCTCTACGAGCAGTACTTC.

With respect to this clonotype: Its ends do not fully match the called genes, so a read error is possible. The chain joins TRBV20-1 to TRBJ2-7; 7 bases line up with TRBD2. This CDR3 spans 14 amino acids. Germline CDR1 is DFQATT and CDR2 is SNEGSKA (reference sequence). In DNA form, the CDR3 reads TGCGGTGCTTTCCCACGACTAGCCCCCGGCGAGCAGTACTTC. This encodes CGAFPRLAPGEQYF.

The table lists this clonotype with many counts. This CDR3 is CASRPPGRRYGYTF. The CDR3 region has the DNA TGTGCCAGCAGACCTCCGGGACGGAGGTATGGCTACACCTTC. The V and J genes are TRBV27 and TRBJ1-2; possible D gene TRBD1, 5 bases. This CDR3 contains 14 residues. Germline CDR1 is MNHEY and CDR2 is SMNVEV (reference sequence). Trimming shortened V by 6 bases and J by 5 bases, and 16 bases separated the two germline ends.

The chain employs TRBV28 and TRBJ2-2; D is uncertain. This CDR3 region has 15 residues. V lost 5 bases and J lost 7, with 17 bases in between. The germline gives CDR1 MDHEN, CDR2 SYDVKM. The CDR3 reads CASSLMGFADGELFF. CDR3 nucleotide sequence: TGTGCCAGCAGTCTGATGGGATTCGCCGACGGGGAGCTGTTTTTT.

J is TRBJ1-6 and V is TRBV2, with TRBD1 matching 9 bases. The CDR3 extends over 13 amino acids. From germline, CDR1 is SNHLY and CDR2 FYNNEI. V lost 6 bases, J lost 8 bases, and 2 bases stayed unmatched. CDR3 residues: CASRWDRDSPLHF. As DNA, the CDR3 is TGTGCCAGCAGGTGGGACAGGGATTCACCCCTCCACTTT.

V gene TRBV4-1 combines with J gene TRBJ2-1; tentative D call: TRBD2 (6 bases). V was clipped by 4 bases and J by 2 bases, with 18 bases between them. Per germline, CDR1 MGHRA and CDR2 YSYEKL. The CDR3 is 17 amino acids. CDR3 protein: CASSLSKGLQAYNEQFF. CDR3 bases: TGCGCCAGCAGCCTCTCTAAAGGACTACAGGCCTACAATGAGCAGTTCTTC.

This CDR3 is CASSAGLATDTQYF. CDR3 coding DNA: TGTGCCAGCAGTGCGGGACTAGCAACAGATACGCAGTATTTT. This rearrangement joins TRBV6-1 to TRBJ2-3; 9 positions match TRBD2. Germline CDR1 is MNHNS and CDR2 is SASEGT. This CDR3 is 14 amino acids long. The junction had 2 bases not matched to a gene; V was cut back by 4 bases and J by 3 bases.

The V call is TRBV20-1, the J call TRBJ2-3; TRBD2 agrees at 11 bases. Trimming cost V 0 bases and J 1 base; bases outside gene matches: 9. Germline V CDR1 and CDR2: DFQATT, SNEGSKA (reference sequence). This CDR3 comprises 18 residues. The CDR3 DNA reads TGCAGTGCTAGAGATCAGCTAGCGGGAGGCGTCCGCACAGATACGCAGTATTTT. Residues: CSARDQLAGGVRTDTQYF.

In this sample, this clonotype turned up many times. This rearrangement joins TRBV12-3 or TRBV12-4 to TRBJ1-2, with 7 bases that match TRBD1. The trim removed 3 bases at V and 10 bases at J, leaving 5 bases unmatched. The CDR3 spans 12 residues. DNA of the CDR3: TGTGCCAGCAGTTTCGAGACAGGGCCCTACACCTTC. It codes for CASSFETGPYTF.

This clonotype was seen more than once but under ten times. The gene calls are TRBV12-5 and TRBJ1-1, with a weak D call TRBD1 (5 bases). Deletions cut 3 bases from V and 4 bases from J, with 15 bases between. This CDR3 is 15 amino acids long. The germline CDR1 and CDR2 sequences are LGHNT and FRNRAP. CDR3 residues: CASGFAIGGSTEAFF. DNA of the CDR3: TGTGCTAGTGGTTTCGCAATTGGGGGGAGCACTGAAGCTTTCTTT.

This clonotype has a count of ten or more. The chain recombines TRBV2 with TRBJ1-6; D unresolved. The V end lost 2 bases, the J end lost 9 bases, and 11 bases lay between the germline ends. CDR3 length: 14 amino acids. CDR1 and CDR2 from the germline V gene are SNHLY and FYNNEI. The CDR3 DNA reads as TGTGCCAGCAGTGAACTTGCAGTGAGTTCACCCCTCCACTTT. This gives the protein CASSELAVSSPLHF.

This clonotype turned up a few times. The chain is built from TRBV28 and TRBJ1-3; 9 bases fit TRBD1. The CDR3 has 18 amino acids. With V trimmed by 6 bases and J by 0 bases, 12 bases remained unmatched. Germline assignment: CDR1 MDHEN and CDR2 SYDVKM. The CDR3 region has the DNA TGTGCCAGCAGCCCCTTGGGGACAGGGCTTCGCTCTGGAAACACCATATATTTT. Encoded protein: CASSPLGTGLRSGNTIYF.

This clonotype was recorded at least ten times. CDR3 in amino acids: CASSESATETYEQYF. The DNA of the CDR3 is TGTGCCAGCAGTGAATCGGCGACAGAAACCTACGAGCAGTACTTC. V and J are TRBV2 and TRBJ2-7, with a tentative D call TRBD1 (5 bases). The CDR3 has 15 amino acids. Germline V gene sequence: CDR1 SNHLY, CDR2 FYNNEI. Trimming left V 2 bases short and J 2 bases short, with 13 bases between.

J is TRBJ2-5 and V is TRBV19; perhaps TRBD2 as D (7 bases). Germline CDR1 LNHDA, CDR2 SQIVND (reference sequence). This CDR3 is built from 15 residues. V gave up 3 bases and J gave up 2 bases, with 13 bases separating them. The CDR3 DNA reads as TGTGCCAGTAGTATGAGGGGGGGGGAACAAGAGACCCAGTACTTC. The encoded protein is CASSMRGGEQETQYF.